This TCR beta chain appears in the sequencing data of a study of T cells in Graves' hyperthyroidism and ophthalmopathy. About the research overall: Peripheral blood collection took place at initial diagnosis, before any treatment.

The germline gives CDR1 SGHRS, CDR2 YFSETQ. J gave up 2 bases and V 2 bases, and 7 bases lay outside the gene matches. CDR3 size: 17 residues. This clonotype was detected ten times or more. Amplified TCR beta CDR3 regions came from RNA transcripts. During a first-round RT-PCR of the TCR CDR3, the HTBI primer set was used. TCRdb re-called the multiplex PCR reads through MiXCR, storing one row per CDR3 protein. The profile covers more than 450,000 distinct CDR3 sequences, with 12% to 15% appearing a single time and about 15% taken by the ten largest. The chain carries TRBV5-1 and TRBJ2-5, with TRBD2 matching over 12 bases. Sequences were obtained from blood. This clonotype was obtained from a woman in her thirties or forties with Graves' hyperthyroidism. This CDR3 is CASSLALAGGPQETQYF. CDR3 nucleotide sequence: TGCGCCAGCAGCTTAGCACTAGCGGGAGGTCCGCAAGAGACCCAGTACTTC.